Detailed here is one TCR beta chain. What it recognizes is unknown. This specimen comes from a study of OX40 agonist ivuxolimab in advanced cancers. The study's findings and limits: Some patients without response likewise showed low normalized clonal expansion. Mean expanded clone counts were higher in CD8+ than CD4+ T cells.

TCRdb's copy holds only in-frame clones and misses some; the assay was immunoSEQ multiplex PCR. The table includes about 83,000 clones, over 75% detected once. The sequencing used CD4+ or CD8+ T cells sorted from blood, collected in a trial of the OX40 agonist ivuxolimab. This clonotype originated in an adult with an advanced solid tumor such as melanoma, head and neck, liver or kidney cancer.

CDR3: CASSPGHSTEAFF. In DNA, the CDR3 is TGTGCCAGCAGTCCGGGACATTCCACTGAAGCTTTCTTT. The V call is TRBV6-5, the J call TRBJ1-1, with D possibly being TRBD1 (6 bases). V gave up 5 bases and J gave up 4 bases, with 11 bases separating them. CDR3 length: 13 amino acids. Germline CDR1 and CDR2: MNHEY and SVGAGI.